This T cell receptor (beta chain) came from a study of blood T cell repertoires in COVID-19 (dated by TCRdb to about 2020). For the wider study: Samples covering the acute and convalescent phases of COVID-19 were provided by collaborators in the United States, Italy and Spain. The material from the prospective study consisted of cDNA or gDNA derived from T cells, B-cell-depleted T cells, or PBMCs. The dataset comprised deeply sampled blood TCRbeta repertoires from subjects exposed to, actively infected with, or recovered from COVID-19. The repertoires were released in a freely available public database intended as a resource for research on the immune response to SARS-CoV-2. The samples were drawn from two sources: the first 160 participants of the ongoing ImmuneRACE study, and approximately 1,300 subjects contributed by 6 global collaborators. The sample metadata nearly always contained a de-identified subject ID, COVID-19 status, age in years and sex. Where HLA class I and class II types were available, the types were taken from metadata supplied by the sample provider, not from assay-based typing. Here is what the overall study found, with its caveats: The quantity of clinical and demographic metadata differed by source and by participant and was supplied without curation.

Participants in the prospective study were aged about 18 to 100 years, lived in some 24 United States geographic areas, and enrolled through a virtual design. In the prospective study, participants were assigned to cohorts based on the clinical history participants reported in a screening survey and a study questionnaire. Mobile phlebotomists in the prospective study collected whole blood, serum and a nasopharyngeal or oropharyngeal swab from every participant. Participants in the prospective study had the option to provide additional blood draws and questionnaires over a 2-month period. Before DNA extraction, prospective study blood samples were shipped either frozen or at room temperature. The immunoSEQ Assay, a bias-controlled multiplex PCR, was used to amplify TCRbeta CDR3 regions from genomic DNA. The source study handled its data this way. Nucleated cell counts per sample were estimated from amplification of reference gene primers within the assay. Sequence reads were collapsed and filtered to measure the absolute abundance of every unique TCRbeta CDR3 rearrangement. Productive Simpson clonality was computed per sample as the square root of Simpson's diversity index over productive rearrangements. TCRdb retrieved this table from immuneACCESS and kept in-frame rearrangements only. Not all clones are present; in checked studies, unresolved V genes account for under half, and no reason is known for the remainder. V, J and clone size reflect that table, while D and trimming were determined from the DNA. The sample includes some 210,000 clones, with around 81% observed a single time. The leading ten clones occupy about 8.9% of the sample.

With respect to this clone: The specificity of this receptor is unknown. One base away there is no much larger clone; base qualities are not given.

CDR1 and CDR2, looked up from the germline V gene, are MDHEN and SYDVKM. Trimming removed 5 bases from V and 4 bases from J, leaving 14 bases between the germline ends. The CDR3 goes from the cysteine to the phenylalanine over 14 residues. The only DNA kept is the CDR3, 42 bases in frame from the first base. This TCR came from a woman between 45 and 60 years old with acute COVID-19. The chain couples TRBV28 to TRBJ1-1; confidence is insufficient to name the D gene. The sample comprised PBMCs or T cells enriched from blood (not recorded which). The nucleotides are TGTGCCAGCAGTAGTGCGCCCCAGGTCACTGAAGCTTTCTTT. The encoded protein is CASSSAPQVTEAFF.